This passage covers 28 T cell receptor beta chains from one sample sequenced in a study of T cells in Graves' hyperthyroidism and ophthalmopathy. RNA transcripts served as the template for amplifying TCR beta CDR3 regions. During a first-round RT-PCR of the TCR CDR3, the HTBI primer set was used. Using its own MiXCR run on the multiplex PCR reads, TCRdb lists one record per CDR3 protein. This table holds about 52,000 distinct CDR3 sequences, around half found once. Material: blood. These receptors were obtained from a woman aged 45-59 years with Graves' ophthalmopathy.

In this sample, this clonotype turned up many times. The genes are TRBV12-3 or TRBV12-4 and TRBJ2-2; possibly TRBD2 for D (5 bases). The CDR3 contains 15 residues. The V end lost 6 bases, the J end lost 3 bases, and 14 bases lay between the germline ends. The CDR3 DNA follows: TGTGCCAGCAGCCGACACTCCGGGGACACCGGGGAGCTGTTTTTT. It translates to CASSRHSGDTGELFF.

This clonotype was seen once. V usage is TRBV10-3 and J usage is TRBJ2-1; 13 bases map to TRBD2. The length of the CDR3 is 14 residues. V shed 6 bases, J shed 9 bases, and the junction held 5 bases outside the gene matches. CDR1 is ENHRY and CDR2 is SYGVKD in the germline V gene. CDR3 residues: CAISTTSGGSEQFF. The CDR3 bases are TGTGCCATCAGCACGACTAGCGGGGGGAGTGAGCAGTTCTTC.

CDR3: CASSAGVSTDTQYF. The DNA of the CDR3 is TGTGCCAGCTCAGCCGGGGTTAGCACAGATACGCAGTATTTT. The J gene is TRBJ2-3, the V gene TRBV18; D perhaps matches TRBD2 (5 bases). Trimming removed 5 bases at V and 0 bases at J, with 9 bases between. Per the germline V gene, CDR1 is KGHSH and CDR2 is LQKENI. CDR3 length: 14 residues.

Notes on this clonotype: It may be a read error: a sequence one base away is much more abundant. The chain links TRBV6-1 to TRBJ2-1; perhaps TRBD1 as D (6 bases). CDR3 length: 15 residues. Germline-derived CDR1 and CDR2 are MNHNS and SASEGT. V shed 6 bases and J shed 5 bases, with 17 bases lying between them. Here the CDR3 reads CASSRGQGDDNEQFF. CDR3 in DNA: TGTGCCAGCAGCAGGGGCCAGGGTGATGACAATGAGCAGTTCTTC.

Of note for this clonotype: The CDR3 does not end in the conserved phenylalanine or tryptophan, so this is likely a read error. The V and J genes are TRBV20-1 and TRBJ2-3; 8 nucleotides agree with TRBD2. V was clipped by 3 bases and J by 6 bases; unmatched bases: 5. CDR3 length: 13 residues. Germline V CDR1 and CDR2: DFQATT, SNEGSKA (reference sequence). The chain's CDR3 is CSASDPGGDTQYY. DNA of the CDR3: TGCAGTGCTAGTGATCCGGGGGGGGATACGCAGTATTAT.

This clonotype was seen at least ten times. This chain connects TRBV4-2 to TRBJ2-2, with TRBD1 identical over 9 bases. The J segment lost 4 bases and the V segment lost 4 bases, leaving 10 bases of the junction unmatched. CDR3 length: 17 residues. CDR1 and CDR2 (germline): LGHNA, YNFKEQ. CDR3 sequence reads: CASSPVTGTGFTGELFF. The DNA of the CDR3 is TGTGCCAGCAGCCCTGTAACCGGGACAGGGTTCACCGGGGAGCTGTTTTTT.

The chain recombines TRBV6-5 with TRBJ1-4; D not certain. Germline-derived CDR1 and CDR2 are MNHEY and SVGAGI. Trimming removed 4 bases from V and 4 bases from J, with 19 bases in between. This CDR3 comprises 17 residues. The CDR3 bases are TGTGCCAGCAGTTTAAGACAACCAGGTGTTTGTAATGAAAAACTGTTTTTT. Translating gives CASSLRQPGVCNEKLFF.

The chain couples TRBV29-1 to TRBJ1-2, with no clear D. CDR3 length: 15 amino acids. Germline CDR1 reads SQVTM; CDR2 reads ANQGSEA. Trimming shortened V by 0 bases and J by 0 bases, and 11 bases separated the two germline ends. This CDR3 reads CSVEDRAEANYGYTF. DNA of the CDR3: TGCAGCGTTGAAGATCGGGCGGAAGCTAACTATGGCTACACCTTC.

The chain combines TRBV30 with TRBJ2-3; 10 bases are a match to TRBD2. Germline values: CDR1 GTSNPN, CDR2 SVGIG (reference sequence). This CDR3 is 15 amino acids long. The V and J ends lost 4 bases and 5 bases, in that order; junction bases with no gene match: 9. The CDR3 loop is CAWTPGLANLDTQYF. The CDR3 DNA sequence: TGTGCCTGGACACCGGGACTAGCGAATTTAGATACGCAGTATTTT.

The rearrangement joins TRBV2 to TRBJ2-2; 7 bases align to TRBD2. Looked up from germline, CDR1 is SNHLY and CDR2 is FYNNEI. V was pared by 7 bases and J by 3 bases, with 11 bases of the junction left unmatched. This CDR3 has 16 amino acids. CDR3 protein: CASKSPGGGDTGELFF. The CDR3 DNA follows: TGTGCCAGCAAGTCCCCCGGTGGGGGGGACACCGGGGAGCTGTTTTTT. The full variable domain, in which reference TRBV2 and TRBJ2-2 provide the parts outside the CDR3, is EPEVTQTPSHQVTQMGQEVILRCVPISNHLYFYWYRQILGQKVEFLVSFYNNEISEKSEIFDDQFSVERPDGSNFTLKIRSTKLEDSAMYFCASKSPGGGDTGELFFGEGSRLTVL.

This clonotype was recorded at least ten times. The chain combines TRBV11-2 with TRBJ2-1; either TRBD1 or TRBD2 may supply D (6 bases each). V lost 6 bases and J lost 1, with 10 bases in between. The germline gives CDR1 SGHAT, CDR2 FQNNGV. This CDR3 contains 14 residues. The CDR3 DNA sequence: TGTGCCAGCAGGGGGGGCCCTTCCTACAATGAGCAGTTCTTC. It codes for CASRGGPSYNEQFF.

This clonotype was observed many times. In nucleotides, the CDR3 is TGTGCCAGCAGATTCAACGGAGGGACTGCAGATACGCAGTATTTT. This translates into CASRFNGGTADTQYF. V usage is TRBV6-5 and J usage is TRBJ2-3, with a weak D call TRBD2 (6 bases). From germline, CDR1 is MNHEY and CDR2 SVGAGI. Trimming took 6 bases from V and 4 from J, leaving 17 bases between them. The CDR3 covers 15 residues.

The rearrangement links TRBV4-2 to TRBJ2-7; 9 bases are shared with TRBD1. With 0 bases clipped from V and 5 bases from J, the junction kept 8 bases outside the gene matches. The CDR3 has 16 amino acids. Germline loops: CDR1 LGHNA, CDR2 YNFKEQ. This chain's CDR3 is CASSQDLGTGCHEQYF. CDR3 DNA sequence: TGTGCCAGCAGCCAAGATCTGGGGACAGGGTGCCACGAGCAGTACTTC.

A single count supports this clonotype. At one boundary the junction diverges from the germline segment, which might be a read error. The rearrangement joins TRBV20-1 to TRBJ2-1; D not certain. The CDR3 covers 11 residues. Looked up from germline, CDR1 is DFQATT and CDR2 is SNEGSKA (reference sequence). CDR3 DNA: TGCAGTGCTAGAGATGCGAGTGAGCGGTTCTTC. This sequence encodes CSARDASERFF.

Only a few counts were recorded for this clonotype. The J gene is TRBJ2-1, the V gene TRBV11-1; D unresolved. Trimming pared 8 bases from V and 10 bases from J, leaving 12 bases between. The CDR3 consists of 11 residues. CDR1 is SGHAT, CDR2 FQDESV, per germline (reference sequence). CDR3 in DNA: TGTGCCAGCGGGAACAACTACGAGCAGTTCTTC. It specifies CASGNNYEQFF.

This clonotype has a count of ten or more. This chain joins TRBV7-3 and TRBJ2-2, with D unresolved. CDR3 length: 15 residues. CDR1 and CDR2 from the germline V gene are SGHTA and FQGTGA. V was trimmed by 0 bases and J by 4 bases, leaving 9 bases between them. DNA of the CDR3: TGTGCCAGCAGCTTAACGGCGACCGGCACCGGGGAGCTGTTTTTT. This codes for CASSLTATGTGELFF. Full variable domain (missing parts from reference TRBV7-3 and TRBJ2-2): GAGVSQTPSNKVTEKGKYVELRCDPISGHTALYWYRQSLGQGPEFLIYFQGTGAADDSGLPNDRFFAVRPEGSVSTLKIQRTERGDSAVYLCASSLTATGTGELFFGEGSRLTVL.

This clonotype was seen many times. The chain couples TRBV13 to TRBJ2-7; 10 positions agree with TRBD1. Germline CDR1 reads PRHDT; CDR2 reads FYEKMQ (reference sequence). The CDR3 is 15 residues long. V shed 0 bases and J 4 bases; nucleotides not matched to a gene: 3. DNA of the CDR3: TGTGCCAGCAGCTTAGGCAGGGACAGGGGTTACGAGCAGTACTTC. Translating gives CASSLGRDRGYEQYF.

At least ten counts were recorded for this clonotype. The V and J genes are TRBV6-5 and TRBJ2-1; 8 nucleotides line up with TRBD1. The V gene's germline CDR1 is MNHEY and CDR2 SVGAGI. Unmatched junction bases numbered 6, after V lost 4 bases and J lost 1 base. This CDR3 spans 16 amino acids. The CDR3 DNA is TGTGCCAGCAGTTCCTTTGGACAGGGTTCCTACAATGAGCAGTTCTTC. Translating it yields CASSSFGQGSYNEQFF.

This clonotype appeared many times. The chain uses TRBV12-3 or TRBV12-4 and TRBJ1-6; D gene uncertain. The V end lost 6 bases, the J end lost 14 bases, and 17 bases lay between the germline ends. The CDR3 loop spans 13 amino acids. The CDR3 DNA is TGTGCCAGCAGCTCCCCAGGCGGTGTAGCCCTCCACTTT. Encoded protein: CASSSPGGVALHF.

The gene calls are TRBV12-5 and TRBJ2-7; no clear D gene. CDR3 length equals 11 residues. Germline CDR1 and CDR2: LGHNT and FRNRAP. V lost 9 bases and J lost 1, with 7 bases in between. Written as DNA, the CDR3 is TGTGCTAGAGACCCGTCCTACGAGCAGTACTTC. Amino acids: CARDPSYEQYF.

This clonotype was counted ten times or more. J is TRBJ2-1 and V is TRBV20-1; TRBD2 matches at 14 bases. The CDR3 runs to 16 residues. CDR1 DFQATT and CDR2 SNEGSKA come from the germline V gene (reference sequence). The ends lost 5 bases at V and 8 bases at J; junction bases unmatched: 11. CDR3 protein: CSAGSTTSGGADEQFF. The CDR3 DNA reads TGCAGTGCTGGCAGTACGACTAGCGGGGGGGCCGATGAGCAGTTCTTC.

The chain is built from TRBV24-1 and TRBJ2-1, with unresolved D. The J call may be faulty, since TRBJ2-7 better matches the DNA end. In germline, CDR1 is KGHDR, CDR2 SFDVKD. The CDR3 covers 15 residues. CDR3 coding DNA: TGTGCCACCAGTGGTCACCTGGTCCCCTACAATGAGCAGTACTTC. Protein: CATSGHLVPYNEQYF.

CDR3 sequence: CASSLGLAVYNEAFF. In DNA form, the CDR3 reads TGTGCCAGCAGCCTGGGACTAGCGGTCTACAATGAAGCTTTCTTT. This chain connects TRBV7-9 to TRBJ1-1; weak D call: TRBD1 (5 bases). The CDR3 is made up of 15 amino acids. With 5 bases removed from V and 7 bases from J, the gap between germline ends came to 20 bases. CDR1 and CDR2 (germline): SEHNR, FQNEAQ (reference sequence).

The chain combines TRBV10-3 with TRBJ2-7; perhaps D is TRBD1 or TRBD2 (5 bases each). Germline CDR1 reads ENHRY; CDR2 reads SYGVKD. The CDR3 has 15 amino acids. V lost 4 bases and J lost 2, with 15 bases in between. The CDR3 region has the DNA TGTGCCATCAGTGCCCGGGACCGTAGCGCCTACGAGCAGTACTTC. This codes for CAISARDRSAYEQYF.

This clonotype was recorded many times. The rearrangement joins TRBV12-5 to TRBJ2-5; D ambiguous. The V gene's germline CDR1 is LGHNT and CDR2 FRNRAP. The CDR3 runs 13 residues. V dropped 1 base and J dropped 7 bases, with 10 bases sitting between them. The CDR3 region is CASGLASFGTQYF. The CDR3 region has the DNA TGTGCTAGTGGTTTGGCTAGTTTCGGGACCCAGTACTTC. Complete variable domain (other parts from reference TRBV12-5 and TRBJ2-5): DARVTQTPRHKVTEMGQEVTMRCQPILGHNTVFWYRQTMMQGLELLAYFRNRAPLDDSGMPKDRFSAEMPDATLATLKIQPSEPRDSAVYFCASGLASFGTQYFGPGTRLLVL.

By share of the sample, this clonotype is medium-sized. This chain uses TRBV2 with TRBJ1-6; TRBD1 is a possible D gene (5 bases). The CDR3 contains 14 residues. CDR1 is SNHLY, CDR2 FYNNEI, per germline. The V end was cut by 3 bases, the J end by 7 bases, with 10 bases between. CDR3: CASSDPGPNSPLHF. The CDR3 DNA follows: TGTGCCAGCAGTGACCCGGGGCCAAATTCACCCCTCCACTTT.

V and J are TRBV10-2 and TRBJ2-7; 8 bases are a match to TRBD1. Germline CDR1 and CDR2: WSHSY and SAAADI. V lost 6 bases to trimming and J lost 0 bases; unmatched junction nucleotides: 19. The CDR3 is 19 residues long. Written as DNA, the CDR3 is TGCGCCAGCAGCCAACCCATGGGGACAGGAGGGAGATTCTCCTACGAGCAGTACTTC. Its protein is CASSQPMGTGGRFSYEQYF.

As regards this clonotype: An end of the junction differs from the germline gene, which may be a read error. V is TRBV5-5 and J is TRBJ2-4; D gene uncertain. The V gene's germline CDR1 is SGHKS and CDR2 YYEKEE (reference sequence). The CDR3 runs 19 residues. CDR3 nucleotide sequence: TGTGCCTGCAGCCCCCGACACCCTGGAGTCCAACTAGCCAAAAACATTCAGTACTTC. As protein: CACSPRHPGVQLAKNIQYF.